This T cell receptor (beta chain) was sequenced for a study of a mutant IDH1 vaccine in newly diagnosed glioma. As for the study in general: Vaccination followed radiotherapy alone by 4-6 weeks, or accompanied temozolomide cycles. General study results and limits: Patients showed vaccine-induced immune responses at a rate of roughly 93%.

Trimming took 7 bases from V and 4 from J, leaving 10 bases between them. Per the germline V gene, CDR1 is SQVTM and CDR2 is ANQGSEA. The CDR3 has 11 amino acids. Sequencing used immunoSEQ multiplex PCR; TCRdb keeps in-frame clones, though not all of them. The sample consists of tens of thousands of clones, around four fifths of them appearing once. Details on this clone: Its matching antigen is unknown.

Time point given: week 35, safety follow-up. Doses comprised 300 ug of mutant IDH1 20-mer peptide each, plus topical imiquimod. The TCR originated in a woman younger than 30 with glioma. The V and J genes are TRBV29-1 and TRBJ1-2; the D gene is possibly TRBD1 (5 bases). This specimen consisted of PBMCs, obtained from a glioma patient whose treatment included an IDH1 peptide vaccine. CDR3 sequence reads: CSGTGLYGYTF. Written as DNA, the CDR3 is TGCAGCGGAACAGGCCTCTATGGCTACACCTTC.